These T cell receptor beta chains were read from a single sample in a study of response to subunit inactivated influenza vaccine. TCRdb re-derived calls from the RT-PCR reads in MiXCR, one entry per CDR3 protein. Of roughly 700,000 distinct CDR3 sequences in the sample, about 14% are singletons; the top ten hold around 7%. The sample here was PBMCs from blood, taken around 14 days before vaccination. These receptors were collected from a man between 50 and 59 years old who received an inactivated influenza vaccine. Both conserved end residues are part of each CDR3. D genes are given only for firm matches. Size tells how often a clone was seen (once, few, many) or the class of an expanded clone, and some rows leave it out.

few,TRBD2,TRBJ2-5,TRBV20-1,TGCAGTGCTAGAGACGGGAGCGGGAGGGCCACGGAGACCCAGTACTTC,CSARDGSGRATETQYF
NA,TRBD2,TRBJ2-3,TRBV3-1,TGTGCCAGCAGCCAACTACGGGGGGTCCGAGATACGCAGTATTTT,CASSQLRGVRDTQYF
NA,TRBD2,TRBJ2-5,TRBV7-2,TGTGCCAGCAGCTTAACTAGCGGGGTGCTCCAAGAGACCCAGTACTTC,CASSLTSGVLQETQYF
NA,TRBD2,TRBJ2-7,TRBV20-1,TGCAGTGCTAAAGGGACTAGCGGGTCCTACGAGCAGTACTTC,CSAKGTSGSYEQYF
NA,NA,TRBJ2-6,TRBV5-1,TGCGCCAGCAGCTTTTCAGTCTCTGGGGCCAACGTCCTGACTTTC,CASSFSVSGANVLTF
few,NA,TRBJ2-1,TRBV20-1,TGCAGTGCGGCCCCCGAATATGAGCAGTTCTTC,CSAAPEYEQFF
NA,NA,TRBJ1-6,TRBV20-1,TGCAGTGCGCGATCCAATTCACCCCTCCACTTT,CSARSNSPLHF
NA,NA,TRBJ2-7,TRBV2,TGTGCCAGCAGTGAAGTACAGGGTTTCTACGAGCAGTACTTC,CASSEVQGFYEQYF
few,TRBD2,TRBJ2-1,TRBV5-1,TGCGCCAGCAGCTTGTCGACTAGCGGAGGACTCAATGAGCAGTTCTTC,CASSLSTSGGLNEQFF
NA,TRBD1,TRBJ1-5,TRBV19,TGTGCCAGTAGCTTTACAGGGGGTGCCCAGCCCCAGCATTTT,CASSFTGGAQPQHF
few,TRBD1,TRBJ2-5,TRBV5-6,TGTGCCAGCAGCCCAGGGACAGGGCGTCGGGAGACCCAGTACTTC,CASSPGTGRRETQYF
NA,NA,TRBJ2-3,TRBV5-1,TGCGCCAGCAGGGAGGGCCGCTCGCTTAGTACGCAGTATTTT,CASREGRSLSTQYF
NA,TRBD1,TRBJ1-1,TRBV5-1,TGCGCCAGCAGTCTATCGGGACAGGCGGGGTGGGCTGAAGCTTTCTTT,CASSLSGQAGWAEAFF
NA,TRBD2,TRBJ2-1,TRBV5-1,TGCGCCAGCAGCGGGGGACTAGCGGTTGAGGTTGATGAGCAGTTCTTC,CASSGGLAVEVDEQFF
NA,NA,TRBJ2-5,TRBV4-3,TGCGCCAGCAGCCAAGACATACAGGACACCCAGTACTTC,CASSQDIQDTQYF
NA,NA,TRBJ1-2,TRBV10-3,TGTGCCATCAGTGGACGGGACAAAGGCTACACCTTC,CAISGRDKGYTF
NA,NA,TRBJ1-4,TRBV4-3,TGCGCCAGCAGCCACGCCCGGTTACTTACAACTAATGAAAAACTGTTTTTT,CASSHARLLTTNEKLFF
few,NA,TRBJ2-5,TRBV15,TGTGCCACCAGCCCTAGTCTACGGGGGGCCGGAGAGACCCAGTACTTC,CATSPSLRGAGETQYF
NA,TRBD2,TRBJ2-3,TRBV6-2/TRBV6-3,TGTGCCAGCAGTTACGATTTTGGGCTAGCGGACTTATCGGATACGCAGTATTTT,CASSYDFGLADLSDTQYF
NA,TRBD1,TRBJ2-7,TRBV28,TGTGCCAGCAGTTTTGGGGGACAGGGGGACTACGAGCAGTACTTC,CASSFGGQGDYEQYF
NA,TRBD1,TRBJ1-1,TRBV20-1,TGCAGTGCTAGAGTTTCGGGACAGGGCAACACTGAAGCTTTCTTT,CSARVSGQGNTEAFF
few,NA,TRBJ2-7,TRBV6-5,TGTGCCAGCAGTTACTCAGGTCAGGGCCTCTCCTACGAGCAGTACTTC,CASSYSGQGLSYEQYF